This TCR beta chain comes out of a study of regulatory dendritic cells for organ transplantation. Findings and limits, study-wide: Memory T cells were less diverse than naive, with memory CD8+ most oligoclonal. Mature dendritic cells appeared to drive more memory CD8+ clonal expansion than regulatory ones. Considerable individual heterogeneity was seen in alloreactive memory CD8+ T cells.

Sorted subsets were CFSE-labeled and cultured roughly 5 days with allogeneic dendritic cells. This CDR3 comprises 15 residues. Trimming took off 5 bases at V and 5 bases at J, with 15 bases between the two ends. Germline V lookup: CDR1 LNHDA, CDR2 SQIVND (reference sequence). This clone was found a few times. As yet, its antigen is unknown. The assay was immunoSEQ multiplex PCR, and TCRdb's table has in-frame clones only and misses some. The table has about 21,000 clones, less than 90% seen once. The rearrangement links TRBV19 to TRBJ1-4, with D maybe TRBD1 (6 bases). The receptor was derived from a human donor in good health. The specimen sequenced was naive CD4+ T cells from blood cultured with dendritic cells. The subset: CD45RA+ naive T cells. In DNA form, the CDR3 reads TGTGCCAGTAGTCCACGCAGGGGTTTGAATGAAAAACTGTTTTTT. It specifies CASSPRRGLNEKLFF.